The 21 T cell receptor beta chains listed next were all sequenced from one sample in a study of T-cell memory formation after mild COVID-19. TCRdb re-called the 5' RACE reads with MiXCR, one entry per CDR3 protein. The data show 300,000 to 400,000 distinct CDR3 sequences, roughly 15% seen once. The sequencing input was PBMCs or a T cell subset sorted from them (not recorded which). The source of these receptors is a man aged 18 to 29 who had mild COVID-19 (a few samples of this study predate the infection). Cell type and time point are not known.

This rearrangement joins TRBV11-3 to TRBJ2-2, with D possibly TRBD1 on 6 matching bases. This CDR3 has 17 residues. Trimming shortened V by 2 bases and J by 2 bases, and 15 bases separated the two germline ends. Looked up from germline, CDR1 is SGHNT and CDR2 is YENEEA. The CDR3 protein is CASSLLAGTTNTGELFF. The CDR3 nucleotides are TGTGCCAGCAGCTTACTCGCCGGGACAACAAACACCGGGGAGCTGTTTTTT.

This clonotype was seen a few times. The chain employs TRBV3-1 and TRBJ2-3, with D perhaps matching TRBD2 (5 bases). V was shortened by 3 bases and J by 2 bases, with 12 bases between the two germline ends. This CDR3 is built from 15 residues. Germline CDR1 and CDR2: LGHDT and YNNKEL (reference sequence). The CDR3 reads CASSHYGKNTDTQYF. The CDR3 DNA reads TGTGCCAGCAGCCATTACGGGAAAAACACAGATACGCAGTATTTT.

This chain links TRBV5-5 with TRBJ2-7, with no clear D. Germline-derived CDR1 and CDR2 are SGHKS and YYEKEE (reference sequence). The CDR3 sequence is 12 residues long. Trimming stripped 3 bases from V and 0 bases from J, with 4 bases between. The CDR3 nucleotides are TGTGCCAGCAGCTCCATCTCCTACGAGCAGTACGTC. It yields the protein CASSSISYEQYV.

V usage is TRBV29-1 and J usage is TRBJ2-5; D not certain. Germline V CDR1 and CDR2: SQVTM, ANQGSEA. V lost 6 bases and J lost 7, with 12 bases in between. The CDR3 is 11 residues long. This CDR3 reads CSVDVVGTQYF. The DNA of the CDR3 is TGCAGCGTCGACGTGGTGGGGACCCAGTACTTC.

This clonotype was counted only a few times. The gene calls are TRBV5-1 and TRBJ1-4, with a possible D match to TRBD1 (5 bases). The CDR3 length is 15 residues. Per germline, CDR1 SGHRS and CDR2 YFSETQ. V gave up 4 bases and J gave up 4 bases, with 14 bases separating them. CDR3 bases: TGCGCCAGCAGCGATAGGGGTTGGAATAATGAAAAACTGTTTTTT. It is translated as CASSDRGWNNEKLFF. Using reference TRBV5-1 and TRBJ1-4 for the parts outside the CDR3, the full variable domain is KAGVTQTPRYLIKTRGQQVTLSCSPISGHRSVSWYQQTPGQGLQFLFEYFSETQRNKGNFPGRFSGRQFSNSRSEMNVSTLELGDSALYLCASSDRGWNNEKLFFGSGTQLSVL.

This chain connects TRBV29-1 to TRBJ2-5, with TRBD1 as a possible D gene (6 bases). Germline lookup yields CDR1 SQVTM and CDR2 ANQGSEA. This CDR3 spans 14 amino acids. The germline V and J ends were trimmed by 0 bases and 0 bases, with 8 bases remaining between them. CDR3: CSVEDRGDQETQYF. The CDR3 bases are TGCAGCGTTGAAGACAGGGGAGACCAAGAGACCCAGTACTTC.

There are a few counts of this clonotype. The CDR3 sequence is CSAAGQGSGELFF. CDR3 nucleotides: TGCAGTGCTGCGGGACAGGGAAGCGGGGAGCTGTTTTTT. This sequence joins TRBV20-1 and TRBJ2-2, with 9 bases matching TRBD1. Germline lookup yields CDR1 DFQATT and CDR2 SNEGSKA (reference sequence). The J segment lost 7 bases and the V segment lost 5 bases, leaving 5 bases of the junction unmatched. CDR3 length: 13 residues.

The table lists this clonotype with a few counts. The chain combines TRBV29-1 with TRBJ1-1, with D possibly being TRBD1 (6 bases). The germline V gene encodes CDR1 SQVTM and CDR2 ANQGSEA. CDR3 length: 12 residues. The ends were cut back, 6 bases at V and 11 bases at J, with 19 bases in the middle. CDR3 nucleotides: TGCAGCGTCCCGGCGGGGGGCCTTGGGGCTTTCTTT. Protein product: CSVPAGGLGAFF.

The CDR3 reads CASRERAGESYEQYF. As DNA, the CDR3 is TGTGCCAGCAGGGAGAGGGCAGGGGAATCCTACGAGCAGTACTTC. The chain joins TRBV6-1 to TRBJ2-7; possible D gene TRBD1, 6 bases. V was clipped by 6 bases and J by 1 base, with 16 bases between them. The germline CDR1 and CDR2 sequences are MNHNS and SASEGT. The CDR3 is 15 amino acids.

The chain links TRBV6-2 or TRBV6-3 to TRBJ2-3; 8 bases align to TRBD2. Trimming cost V 6 bases and J 2 bases; bases outside gene matches: 10. The germline V gene encodes CDR1 MNHEY and CDR2 SVGEGT. This CDR3 is 16 amino acids long. CDR3 residues: CASSPGGGLFTDTQYF. The CDR3 DNA follows: TGTGCCAGCAGCCCTGGCGGGGGGCTTTTCACAGATACGCAGTATTTT.

Many counts were recorded for this clonotype. The genes are TRBV27 and TRBJ1-2; tentative D call: TRBD1 (5 bases). Deletions cut 5 bases from V and 11 bases from J, with 15 bases between. CDR1 is MNHEY, CDR2 SMNVEV, per germline (reference sequence). This CDR3 region has 12 residues. CDR3 residues: CASSPAGGWYTF. Here the CDR3 DNA reads TGTGCCAGCAGTCCGGCCGGGGGGTGGTACACCTTC.

This clonotype came up a few times. V and J are TRBV7-2 and TRBJ1-5; D gene ambiguous. The V end lost 1 base, the J end lost 5 bases, and 15 bases lay between the germline ends. The CDR3 consists of 16 residues. The germline gives CDR1 SGHTA, CDR2 FQGNSA. CDR3 amino acids: CASSLVSQPRDQPQHF. In DNA, the CDR3 is TGTGCCAGCAGCTTAGTTTCCCAGCCGCGGGATCAGCCCCAGCATTTT.

This clonotype was detected a few times. This sequence joins TRBV7-9 and TRBJ2-5; D perhaps matches TRBD1 (6 bases). Germline CDR1 SEHNR, CDR2 FQNEAQ (reference sequence). The CDR3 runs 15 residues. Trimming shortened V by 4 bases and J by 5 bases, and 17 bases separated the two germline ends. As DNA, the CDR3 is TGTGCCAGCAGCTCGTACAGGGATTTAGGGGAGACCCAGTACTTC. Its protein is CASSSYRDLGETQYF. Full variable domain (remainder filled in from reference TRBV7-9 and TRBJ2-5): DTGVSQNPRHKITKRGQNVTFRCDPISEHNRLYWYRQTLGQGPEFLTYFQNEAQLEKSRLLSDRFSAERPKGSFSTLEIQRTEQGDSAMYLCASSSYRDLGETQYFGPGTRLLVL.

The sample holds many counts of this clonotype. The chain uses TRBV7-6 and TRBJ2-1, with a possible D match to TRBD1 (6 bases). The CDR3 length is 15 residues. Germline V gene lookup returns CDR1 SGHVS and CDR2 FNYEAQ. Trimming removed 1 base from V and 8 bases from J, with 15 bases in between. As DNA, the CDR3 is TGTGCCAGCAGCTTAGAGGATGGCAGGGGACATGAGCAGTTCTTC. Residues: CASSLEDGRGHEQFF.

The chain is built from TRBV7-2 and TRBJ1-5; TRBD1 matches at 9 bases. Germline V gene data show CDR1 as SGHTA and CDR2 as FQGNSA. With V trimmed by 5 bases and J by 7 bases, 3 bases remained unmatched. This CDR3 region has 13 residues. The CDR3 DNA is TGTGCCAGCAGCGGACAGGGGTGGCAGCCCCAGCATTTT. As protein: CASSGQGWQPQHF.

The rearrangement joins TRBV20-1 to TRBJ2-7; no reliable D call. Germline V gene sequence: CDR1 DFQATT, CDR2 SNEGSKA (reference sequence). Trimming removed 2 bases at V and 7 bases at J, with 15 bases between. The CDR3 covers 13 residues. CDR3 bases: TGCAGTGCTAGACTACCAAACCGTCGGGAGCAGTACGTC. Its protein is CSARLPNRREQYV.

The CDR3 nucleotides are TGTGCCAGCAGCCCCGGGACAGACCTTCAAGAGACCCAGTACTTC. This encodes CASSPGTDLQETQYF. The genes are TRBV11-3 and TRBJ2-5; 7 positions match TRBD1. Germline-derived CDR1 and CDR2 are SGHNT and YENEEA. This CDR3 comprises 15 residues. V lost 5 bases, J lost 2 bases, and 8 bases stayed unmatched.

The J gene is TRBJ1-1, the V gene TRBV5-5; D ambiguous. The CDR3 extends over 15 amino acids. Per the germline V gene, CDR1 is SGHKS and CDR2 is YYEKEE (reference sequence). V was pared by 0 bases and J by 3 bases, with 12 bases between. CDR3 sequence (DNA): TGTGCCAGCAGCTTGGTCCTGGGATTTTACACTGAAGCTTTCTTT. Protein sequence: CASSLVLGFYTEAFF.

This clonotype was seen a single time. The chain combines TRBV19 with TRBJ2-7; TRBD1 matches 11 bases. Trimming took 6 bases from V and 5 from J; bases not matched to a gene: 3. CDR1 LNHDA and CDR2 SQIVND come from the germline V gene (reference sequence). The CDR3 has 13 residues. The CDR3 region is CASRDRGRNEQYF. The CDR3 DNA reads TGTGCCAGTAGGGACAGGGGGCGAAACGAGCAGTACTTC. Filled out from reference TRBV19 and TRBJ2-7, the complete variable domain reads DGGITQSPKYLFRKEGQNVTLSCEQNLNHDAMYWYRQDPGQGLRLIYYSQIVNDFQKGDIAEGYSVSREKKESFPLTVTSAQKNPTAFYLCASRDRGRNEQYFGPGTRLTVT.

This clonotype was recorded many times. The chain carries TRBV5-4 and TRBJ2-7; TRBD1 aligns across 9 bases. J was trimmed by 4 bases and V by 4 bases; bases with no gene match: 9. The CDR3 is made up of 15 amino acids. Germline CDR1 is SGHNT and CDR2 is YYREEE (reference sequence). The CDR3 DNA follows: TGTGCCAGCAGCCTACCTGGGACAGGGACATACGAGCAGTACTTC. Its translation: CASSLPGTGTYEQYF.

The chain carries TRBV12-5 and TRBJ2-4; D may be TRBD1 (5 bases). Trimming stripped 5 bases from V and 0 bases from J, with 14 bases between. The CDR3 is made up of 16 amino acids. CDR1 LGHNT and CDR2 FRNRAP come from the germline V gene. CDR3 protein: CASGRDRSLAKNIQYF. The CDR3 coding sequence is TGTGCTAGTGGTAGAGACAGAAGTTTAGCCAAAAACATTCAGTACTTC.